The rows below give T cell receptor beta chains drawn from one sample of a study of OX40 agonist ivuxolimab in advanced cancers. Using immunoSEQ multiplex PCR, the repertoire was profiled, and TCRdb retains in-frame clones only, with some absent. Of about 150,000 clones in the sample, about 93% were seen once. Sequencing was performed on CD4+ or CD8+ T cells sorted from blood, taken in a trial of the OX40 agonist ivuxolimab. These TCRs come from an adult with an advanced solid tumor such as melanoma, head and neck, liver or kidney cancer. The CDR3 runs from the conserved cysteine through the conserved F or W. The order of the fields is clone size, J gene, D gene, V gene, CDR3 protein, CDR3 DNA. The D gene is left open where the match is weak. Clone size is not always given. Where it is, it says once, few, many or a class for expanded clones.

clone size: once
J gene: TRBJ1-5
D gene: -
V gene: TRBV7-2
CDR3 protein: CASSSRDKFQPQHF
CDR3 DNA: TGTGCCAGCAGCTCCAGGGACAAATTCCAGCCCCAGCATTTT

clone size: -
J gene: TRBJ2-5
D gene: TRBD2
V gene: TRBV5-4
CDR3 protein: CASSLRVGGGETQYF
CDR3 DNA: TGTGCCAGCAGCTTGAGGGTTGGGGGGGGAGAGACCCAGTACTTC

clone size: -
J gene: TRBJ2-7
D gene: TRBD2
V gene: TRBV30
CDR3 protein: CAWSRPGLVSQRDYEQYF
CDR3 DNA: TGTGCCTGGAGTCGTCCGGGACTAGTATCCCAGCGAGACTACGAGCAGTACTTC

clone size: -
J gene: TRBJ1-1
D gene: -
V gene: TRBV7-6
CDR3 protein: CASSPGTYSVNTEAFF
CDR3 DNA: TGTGCCAGCAGCCCAGGGACATATAGCGTGAACACTGAAGCTTTCTTT

clone size: -
J gene: TRBJ1-2
D gene: -
V gene: TRBV5-1
CDR3 protein: CASSSTADYGYTF
CDR3 DNA: TGCGCCAGCAGCTCGACAGCGGACTATGGCTACACCTTC

clone size: -
J gene: TRBJ1-2
D gene: -
V gene: TRBV20-1
CDR3 protein: CSARPNYGYTF
CDR3 DNA: TGCAGTGCTAGGCCCAACTATGGCTACACCTTC

clone size: -
J gene: TRBJ1-2
D gene: -
V gene: TRBV6-5
CDR3 protein: CASSQRGNRDGYTF
CDR3 DNA: TGTGCCAGCAGCCAAAGGGGGAACAGGGATGGCTACACCTTC

clone size: -
J gene: TRBJ2-1
D gene: -
V gene: TRBV18
CDR3 protein: CASSPPNLGEQFF
CDR3 DNA: TGTGCCAGCTCACCCCCAAATCTGGGAGAGCAGTTCTTC

clone size: -
J gene: TRBJ1-4
D gene: -
V gene: TRBV2
CDR3 protein: CASTVERTNEKLFF
CDR3 DNA: TGTGCCAGCACGGTCGAGAGGACTAATGAAAAACTGTTTTTT

clone size: -
J gene: TRBJ1-2
D gene: TRBD1
V gene: TRBV5-5
CDR3 protein: CASSKDRPNYGYTF
CDR3 DNA: TGTGCCAGCAGCAAGGACAGGCCTAACTATGGCTACACCTTC

clone size: -
J gene: TRBJ2-1
D gene: -
V gene: TRBV25-1
CDR3 protein: CASSDPYNEQFF
CDR3 DNA: TGTGCCAGCAGTGACCCCTACAATGAGCAGTTCTTC

clone size: -
J gene: TRBJ1-5
D gene: -
V gene: TRBV6-5
CDR3 protein: CASSYGGAGNQPQHF
CDR3 DNA: TGTGCCAGCAGTTACGGGGGGGCCGGCAATCAGCCCCAGCATTTT

clone size: -
J gene: TRBJ1-5
D gene: -
V gene: TRBV30
CDR3 protein: CAWSRGLGNQPQHF
CDR3 DNA: TGTGCCTGGAGTCGGGGGTTGGGCAATCAGCCCCAGCATTTT

clone size: -
J gene: TRBJ2-5
D gene: -
V gene: TRBV5-1
CDR3 protein: CASSRDIPARETQYF
CDR3 DNA: TGCGCCAGCAGCCGGGACATCCCCGCCCGAGAGACCCAGTACTTC

clone size: -
J gene: TRBJ1-5
D gene: TRBD1
V gene: TRBV27
CDR3 protein: CASSWGTAQPQHF
CDR3 DNA: TGTGCCAGCAGTTGGGGGACAGCTCAGCCCCAGCATTTT

clone size: -
J gene: TRBJ1-1
D gene: -
V gene: TRBV6-1
CDR3 protein: CASSEKGREGSEAFF
CDR3 DNA: TGTGCCAGCAGTGAAAAGGGCAGGGAAGGGTCTGAAGCTTTCTTT

clone size: -
J gene: TRBJ2-5
D gene: -
V gene: TRBV4-3
CDR3 protein: CASSQEVVQETQYF
CDR3 DNA: TGCGCCAGCAGCCAAGAGGTGGTCCAAGAGACCCAGTACTTC

clone size: -
J gene: TRBJ1-1
D gene: -
V gene: TRBV6-8
CDR3 protein: CASSYEPGTEAFF
CDR3 DNA: TGTGCCAGCAGTTATGAGCCAGGGACTGAAGCTTTCTTT

clone size: once
J gene: TRBJ1-5
D gene: -
V gene: TRBV6-5
CDR3 protein: CASSNNVGLQHF
CDR3 DNA: TGTGCCAGTTCAAACAATGTAGGACTCCAGCATTTT

clone size: -
J gene: TRBJ2-5
D gene: -
V gene: TRBV5-1
CDR3 protein: CASSGGWQGGRETQYF
CDR3 DNA: TGCGCCAGCAGCGGCGGATGGCAGGGGGGCAGGGAGACCCAGTACTTC

clone size: once
J gene: TRBJ1-1
D gene: -
V gene: TRBV7-9
CDR3 protein: CASSLVGSGTEAFF
CDR3 DNA: TGTGCCAGCAGCTTAGTCGGGAGTGGCACTGAAGCTTTCTTT

clone size: few
J gene: TRBJ1-5
D gene: -
V gene: TRBV28
CDR3 protein: CASRREGSGQPQHF
CDR3 DNA: TGTGCCAGCCGAAGAGAGGGATCAGGCCAGCCCCAGCATTTT

clone size: -
J gene: TRBJ2-3
D gene: TRBD1
V gene: TRBV5-1
CDR3 protein: CASSFGTGRTDTQYF
CDR3 DNA: TGCGCCAGCAGCTTCGGGACAGGGAGGACAGATACGCAGTATTTT

clone size: -
J gene: TRBJ2-7
D gene: TRBD1
V gene: TRBV10-1
CDR3 protein: CASSEGTAIYEQYF
CDR3 DNA: TGCGCCAGCAGCGAGGGGACAGCGATCTACGAGCAGTACTTC

clone size: -
J gene: TRBJ1-2
D gene: -
V gene: TRBV25-1
CDR3 protein: CASSDRQANNYGYTF
CDR3 DNA: TGTGCCAGCAGTGATCGACAGGCTAATAACTATGGCTACACCTTC

clone size: -
J gene: TRBJ2-7
D gene: TRBD1
V gene: TRBV4-3
CDR3 protein: CASSQVGQGVTYEQYF
CDR3 DNA: TGCGCCAGCAGCCAAGTCGGACAGGGAGTAACCTACGAGCAGTACTTC

clone size: -
J gene: TRBJ2-7
D gene: TRBD2
V gene: TRBV7-2
CDR3 protein: CASSLVLAGESEQYF
CDR3 DNA: TGTGCCAGCAGCTTAGTACTAGCGGGGGAAAGCGAGCAGTACTTC

clone size: -
J gene: TRBJ2-1
D gene: -
V gene: TRBV6-5
CDR3 protein: CASSYSGSPGEQFF
CDR3 DNA: TGTGCCAGCAGTTACTCGGGTAGCCCGGGTGAGCAGTTCTTC

clone size: -
J gene: TRBJ2-5
D gene: -
V gene: TRBV2
CDR3 protein: CASRAEMAPSKQYF
CDR3 DNA: TGTGCCAGCAGGGCGGAGATGGCGCCCTCCAAGCAGTACTTC

clone size: -
J gene: TRBJ2-7
D gene: TRBD2
V gene: TRBV18
CDR3 protein: CASSAGGVYEQYF
CDR3 DNA: TGTGCCAGCTCCGCGGGAGGGGTGTATGAGCAGTACTTC

clone size: -
J gene: TRBJ1-2
D gene: -
V gene: TRBV7-8
CDR3 protein: CASSRDQNYGYTF
CDR3 DNA: TGTGCCAGCAGCCGGGACCAAAACTATGGCTACACCTTC

clone size: -
J gene: TRBJ2-7
D gene: -
V gene: TRBV9
CDR3 protein: CASSVDSEPYEQYF
CDR3 DNA: TGTGCCAGCAGCGTAGACTCCGAGCCCTACGAGCAGTACTTC

clone size: -
J gene: TRBJ1-6
D gene: -
V gene: TRBV21-1
CDR3 protein: CASSKGDSLTPYNSPLHF
CDR3 DNA: TGTGCCAGCAGCAAAGGGGACAGTTTGACGCCTTATAATTCACCCCTCCACTTT

clone size: -
J gene: TRBJ1-3
D gene: TRBD1
V gene: TRBV11-1
CDR3 protein: CASSLSTGPGNTIYF
CDR3 DNA: TGTGCCAGCAGCTTATCGACAGGGCCGGGAAACACCATATATTTT

clone size: -
J gene: TRBJ2-1
D gene: -
V gene: TRBV21-1
CDR3 protein: CASSKSPNKEEQFF
CDR3 DNA: TGTGCCAGCAGCAAATCTCCGAATAAGGAAGAGCAGTTCTTC

clone size: -
J gene: TRBJ1-2
D gene: -
V gene: TRBV7-9
CDR3 protein: CASSLEWAGQYGYTF
CDR3 DNA: TGTGCCAGCAGCTTAGAATGGGCGGGCCAGTATGGCTACACCTTC

clone size: once
J gene: TRBJ2-1
D gene: TRBD2
V gene: TRBV5-1
CDR3 protein: CASSRLAGNEQFF
CDR3 DNA: TGCGCCAGCAGCCGACTAGCGGGGAATGAGCAGTTCTTC

clone size: -
J gene: TRBJ1-2
D gene: -
V gene: TRBV6-5
CDR3 protein: CASSPSGRGGYTF
CDR3 DNA: TGTGCCAGCAGTCCCTCAGGGAGAGGTGGCTACACCTTC

clone size: -
J gene: TRBJ1-2
D gene: -
V gene: TRBV7-2
CDR3 protein: CASKDVDGPRGYTF
CDR3 DNA: TGTGCCAGCAAAGATGTGGACGGCCCTAGGGGCTACACCTTC

clone size: -
J gene: TRBJ1-1
D gene: -
V gene: TRBV7-2
CDR3 protein: CASSDPTRNFYTEAFF
CDR3 DNA: TGTGCCAGCAGCGACCCAACACGAAACTTCTACACTGAAGCTTTCTTT

clone size: few
J gene: TRBJ1-1
D gene: TRBD1
V gene: TRBV25-1
CDR3 protein: CAIQGGTTEAFF
CDR3 DNA: TGTGCCATCCAGGGGGGGACCACTGAAGCTTTCTTT

clone size: few
J gene: TRBJ1-2
D gene: -
V gene: TRBV5-1
CDR3 protein: CASSSDSPHGYTF
CDR3 DNA: TGCGCCAGCAGCTCCGACAGCCCCCATGGCTACACCTTC

clone size: few
J gene: TRBJ1-1
D gene: -
V gene: TRBV30
CDR3 protein: CAWSGARNTEAFF
CDR3 DNA: TGTGCCTGGAGTGGAGCCAGAAACACTGAAGCTTTCTTT

clone size: few
J gene: TRBJ2-3
D gene: -
V gene: TRBV5-1
CDR3 protein: CASSIRDLQYF
CDR3 DNA: TGCGCCAGCAGCATCCGGGACCTGCAGTATTTT

clone size: -
J gene: TRBJ1-3
D gene: -
V gene: TRBV9
CDR3 protein: CASSVGGDTGNTIYF
CDR3 DNA: TGTGCCAGCAGCGTAGGTGGGGATACTGGAAACACCATATATTTT

clone size: -
J gene: TRBJ1-3
D gene: TRBD1
V gene: TRBV7-9
CDR3 protein: CASGSRQGAAGNTIYF
CDR3 DNA: TGTGCCAGCGGATCCCGACAGGGGGCAGCGGGAAACACCATATATTTT

clone size: -
J gene: TRBJ1-2
D gene: -
V gene: TRBV7-2
CDR3 protein: CASSPDKNYGYTF
CDR3 DNA: TGTGCCAGCAGCCCGGACAAGAACTATGGCTACACCTTC

clone size: -
J gene: TRBJ1-5
D gene: -
V gene: TRBV6-1
CDR3 protein: CASSRGDNQPQHF
CDR3 DNA: TGTGCCAGCAGTCGCGGTGACAATCAGCCCCAGCATTTT

clone size: -
J gene: TRBJ2-3
D gene: TRBD2
V gene: TRBV7-3
CDR3 protein: CASSLTGLAASTDTQYF
CDR3 DNA: TGTGCCAGCAGCTTAACGGGGCTAGCGGCCAGCACAGATACGCAGTATTTT